This TCR beta chain was sequenced in a study of tumor-infiltrating lymphocytes in primary liver carcinoma. In germline, CDR1 is SGHRS, CDR2 YFSETQ. V dropped 0 bases and J dropped 5 bases, with 11 bases sitting between them. The CDR3 contains 14 residues. Total RNA (roughly 540 ng) served as template for TCR beta cDNA synthesis primed by a constant-region primer. What produced the TCR beta libraries was three nested multiplex PCR rounds using slightly modified ARM-PCR. A C-beta reverse primer and TRBV1-TRBV30 forward primers served in each of the first two PCR rounds, at ten to eleven cycles apiece. Via MiXCR, TCRdb re-called the multiplex PCR reads, giving one row per CDR3 protein. The sample records roughly 120,000 distinct CDR3 sequences, around two thirds being singletons. It was from roughly 20-30 mg of unsorted bulk tissue that RNA and DNA were co-extracted. The study enrolled treatment-naive patients with chronic HBV infection.

Sequenced material: liver tumor tissue from sampling region 1. Subset here: tumor region T1, superior pole. The chain recombines TRBV5-1 with TRBJ2-5; D gene ambiguous. This receptor was identified in a woman aged 60-70 years with primary liver carcinoma and hepatitis B virus infection. The CDR3 sequence is CASSLGSPGETQYF. The CDR3 DNA follows: TGCGCCAGCAGCTTGGGGTCACCCGGGGAGACCCAGTACTTC. The variable domain in full, completed from reference TRBV5-1 and TRBJ2-5, reads KAGVTQTPRYLIKTRGQQVTLSCSPISGHRSVSWYQQTPGQGLQFLFEYFSETQRNKGNFPGRFSGRQFSNSRSEMNVSTLELGDSALYLCASSLGSPGETQYFGPGTRLLVL.